This entry lists 11 T cell receptor beta chains sequenced from one sample in a study of beta chain features in type 1 diabetes. The isolated RNA, all of it, was reverse transcribed, so expressed TCRB transcripts were what got sequenced. Here immunoSEQ multiplex PCR was the method, and the copy in TCRdb shows in-frame clones only, minus some. The sample yields about 220,000 clones, 11% seen once. The source material was central memory CD4+ T cells from blood. These receptors all stem from a man younger than 30 in good health.

In this sample, this clone turned up many times. The rearrangement joins TRBV29-1 to TRBJ1-1, with D hard to call. Trimming shortened V by 7 bases and J by 0 bases, and 9 bases separated the two germline ends. The germline CDR1 and CDR2 sequences are SQVTM and ANQGSEA. This CDR3 has 12 residues. CDR3 sequence reads: CSGRSVNTEAFF. The DNA of the CDR3 is TGCAGCGGACGATCCGTGAACACTGAAGCTTTCTTT.

In this sample, this clone turned up a few times. The chain uses TRBV21-1 and TRBJ2-7. TRBV21-1 is classified as a pseudogene. The CDR3 covers 19 residues. CDR3 in amino acids: CASSFSLWGTAARSYEQYF. In DNA, the CDR3 is TGTGCCAGCAGCTTCTCGTTGTGGGGAACGGCAGCGCGCTCCTACGAGCAGTACTTC.

This clone was counted only a few times. The chain has TRBV25-1 and TRBJ2-6; D uncertain. Trimming removed 2 bases from V and 1 base from J, with 9 bases in between. CDR1 and CDR2 (germline): MGHDK, SYGVNS. The CDR3 is 16 residues long. The CDR3 region has the DNA TGTGCCAGCAGTGAAGGGGAAGTTTCTGGGGCCAACGTCCTGACTTTC. Translated, it gives CASSEGEVSGANVLTF. The full variable domain, in which reference TRBV25-1 and TRBJ2-6 provide the parts outside the CDR3, is EADIYQTPRYLVIGTGKKITLECSQTMGHDKMYWYQQDPGMELHLIHYSYGVNSTEKGDLSSESTVSRIRTEHFPLTLESARPSHTSQYLCASSEGEVSGANVLTFGAGSRLTVL.

The chain recombines TRBV30 with TRBJ2-3, with a weak D call TRBD1 (7 bases). Trimming pared 0 bases from V and 3 bases from J, leaving 16 bases between. Germline V gene sequence: CDR1 GTSNPN, CDR2 SVGIG (reference sequence). CDR3 length equals 16 residues. The CDR3 DNA is TGTGCCTGGAGTGTCGCTATCCAGGGGGGAACAGATACGCAGTATTTT. It encodes CAWSVAIQGGTDTQYF.

This clone was found many times. J is TRBJ2-7 and V is TRBV27; D is undetermined. The CDR3 has 15 residues. Germline V gene lookup returns CDR1 MNHEY and CDR2 SMNVEV (reference sequence). V was clipped by 3 bases and J by 1 base, with 13 bases between them. CDR3: CASSFARHNSYEQYF. The CDR3, as DNA: TGTGCCAGCAGTTTCGCCCGGCACAATTCCTACGAGCAGTACTTC.

The chain uses TRBV5-1 and TRBJ2-3; no reliable D call. This CDR3 has 13 amino acids. The V end lost 0 bases, the J end lost 3 bases, and 5 bases lay between the germline ends. In germline, CDR1 is SGHRS, CDR2 YFSETQ. The chain's CDR3 is CASSLGRTDTQYF. The CDR3 bases are TGCGCCAGCAGCTTGGGTCGTACAGATACGCAGTATTTT.

The table lists this clone with a few counts. DNA for the CDR3: TGTGCCAGCAGCTATAGCTATGCGGGAACCGACCAAGAGACCCAGTACTTC. Protein: CASSYSYAGTDQETQYF. V is TRBV7-6 and J is TRBJ2-5; the D gene is possibly TRBD2 (6 bases). V dropped 4 bases and J dropped 0 bases, with 18 bases sitting between them. Germline values: CDR1 SGHVS, CDR2 FNYEAQ. This CDR3 comprises 17 residues.

The chain has TRBV5-1 and TRBJ2-7; D may be TRBD1 or TRBD2 (5 bases each). The CDR3 length is 14 residues. Trimming shortened V by 0 bases and J by 6 bases, and 13 bases separated the two germline ends. The germline CDR1 and CDR2 sequences are SGHRS and YFSETQ. This chain's CDR3 is CASSLEGTSLEQYF. CDR3 nucleotide sequence: TGCGCCAGCAGCTTGGAGGGGACCTCCCTCGAGCAGTACTTC. The variable domain in full, with the rest retrieved from reference TRBV5-1 and TRBJ2-7, is KAGVTQTPRYLIKTRGQQVTLSCSPISGHRSVSWYQQTPGQGLQFLFEYFSETQRNKGNFPGRFSGRQFSNSRSEMNVSTLELGDSALYLCASSLEGTSLEQYFGPGTRLTVT.

There are a few counts of this clone. The chain employs TRBV7-9 and TRBJ2-1, with D possibly TRBD1 on 6 matching bases. V was cut by 2 bases and J by 5 bases, with 13 bases left in between. The CDR3 is 15 residues long. Germline loops: CDR1 SEHNR, CDR2 FQNEAQ (reference sequence). The CDR3 protein is CASSLRGFANNEQFF. The DNA for the CDR3 is TGTGCCAGCAGCTTAAGGGGGTTCGCCAACAATGAGCAGTTCTTC. Full variable domain (outside the CDR3, taken from reference TRBV7-9 and TRBJ2-1): DTGVSQNPRHKITKRGQNVTFRCDPISEHNRLYWYRQTLGQGPEFLTYFQNEAQLEKSRLLSDRFSAERPKGSFSTLEIQRTEQGDSAMYLCASSLRGFANNEQFFGPGTRLTVL.

This clone was seen only a few times. J is TRBJ2-1 and V is TRBV27; D gene unclear. Trimming stripped 6 bases from V and 4 bases from J, with 19 bases between. The germline gives CDR1 MNHEY, CDR2 SMNVEV (reference sequence). This CDR3 is built from 16 residues. CDR3 bases: TGTGCCAGCAGCCCCCCGAGCGCCTGGGGATACAATGAGCAGTTCTTC. Protein product: CASSPPSAWGYNEQFF.

This clone has ten or more counts. V and J are TRBV30 and TRBJ2-3; 11 bases agree with TRBD2. CDR3 length: 14 amino acids. The germline V gene encodes CDR1 GTSNPN and CDR2 SVGIG (reference sequence). Losses at the gene ends were 7 bases for V and 6 bases for J; bases not matched to a gene: 9. The CDR3 is CASTLAGGPDTQYF. CDR3 nucleotide sequence: TGTGCCTCGACCTTAGCGGGAGGGCCGGATACGCAGTATTTT.